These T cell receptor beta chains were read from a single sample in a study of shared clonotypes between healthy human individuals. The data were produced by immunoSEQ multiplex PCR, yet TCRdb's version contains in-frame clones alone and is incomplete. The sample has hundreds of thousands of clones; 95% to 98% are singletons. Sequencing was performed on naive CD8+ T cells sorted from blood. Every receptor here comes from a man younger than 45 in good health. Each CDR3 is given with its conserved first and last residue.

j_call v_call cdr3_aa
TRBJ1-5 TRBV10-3 CAISLGTGSNQPQHF
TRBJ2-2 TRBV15 CATGDLKTGELFF
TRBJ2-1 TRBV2 CASKDRVSSYNEQFF
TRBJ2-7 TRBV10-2 CASLNQQRAPYEQYF
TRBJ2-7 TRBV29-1 CSVGDSYEQYF
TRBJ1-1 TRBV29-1 CSAGDTEAFF
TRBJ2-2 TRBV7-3 CASSFRELFF
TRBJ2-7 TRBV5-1 CASRNPATGLHEQYF
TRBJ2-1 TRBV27 CASSDGTSGYNEQFF
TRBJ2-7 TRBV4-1 CASSPDLPSYEQYF
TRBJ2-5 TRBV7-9 CASSSSQETQYF
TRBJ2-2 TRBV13 CASSKGEGTGELFF
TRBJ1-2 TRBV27 CASSGVRSYGYTF
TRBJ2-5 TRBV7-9 CASSPGEGLSEETQYF
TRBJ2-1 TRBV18 CASSRTEAYNEQFF
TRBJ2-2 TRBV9 CASSVGVRGRNTGELFF
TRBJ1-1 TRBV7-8 CASSLNYFGTGNTEAFF
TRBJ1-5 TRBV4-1 CASSQVHEDQPQHF
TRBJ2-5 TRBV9 CASNSPGGQETQYF
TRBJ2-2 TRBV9 CASSVENTGELFF
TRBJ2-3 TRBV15 CATSRTSGHNTDTQYF
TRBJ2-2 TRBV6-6 CASSFDGELFF
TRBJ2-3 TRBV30 CAYSRGASTDTQYF
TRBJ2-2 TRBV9 CASSVPGTGVNTGELFF
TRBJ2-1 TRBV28 CASRPLLAGGNGEQFF
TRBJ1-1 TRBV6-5 CASSVQGIDTEAFF
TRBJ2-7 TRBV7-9 CASSSRTSGRAYEQYF
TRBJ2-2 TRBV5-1 CASSLELAGGPNTGELFF
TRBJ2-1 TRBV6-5 CASRESGSSYNEQFF
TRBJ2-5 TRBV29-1 CSVEDLYQGKETQYF
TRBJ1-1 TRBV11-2 CASSLIYGNFQGANTEAFF
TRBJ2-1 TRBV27 CASSLRQGLAYNEQFF
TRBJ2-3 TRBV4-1 CASSHPGLASTDTQYF
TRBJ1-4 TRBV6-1 CASSGLANEKLFF
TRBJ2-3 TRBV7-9 CASSTRTNTQYF
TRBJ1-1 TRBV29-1 CSVEFVTGPGAFF
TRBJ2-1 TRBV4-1 CASSTARDRANSGPYNEQFF
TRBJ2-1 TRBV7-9 CASSLAPGAHNEQFF
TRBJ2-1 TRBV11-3 CASSLELSEQFF
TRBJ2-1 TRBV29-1 CSVNDVTSGSYNEQFF
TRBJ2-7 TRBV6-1 CAIDRGSGGYEQYF
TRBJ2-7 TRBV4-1 CASSQDAPGPYEQYF
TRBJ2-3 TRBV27 CASSLRGRGTDTQYF
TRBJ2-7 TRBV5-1 CASSLGQFYEQYF
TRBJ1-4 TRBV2 CASSDGEKLFF
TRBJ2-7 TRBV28 CASSFSSGTSYEQYF
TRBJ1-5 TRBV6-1 CASKVLDHQPQHF
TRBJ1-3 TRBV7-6 CASSLEEESGNTIYF
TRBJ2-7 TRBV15 CATSRNLAGGSYEQYF
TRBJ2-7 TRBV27 CASSLGVSVYEQYF
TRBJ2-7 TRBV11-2 CASSLGQREQYF
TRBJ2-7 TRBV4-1 CASSHHEGRVELGYEQYF
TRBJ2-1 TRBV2 CASQGDRYSYNEQFF
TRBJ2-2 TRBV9 CASSDRPGTVTGELFF
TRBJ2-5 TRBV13 CASSARDRGQETQYF